These T cell receptor beta chains were read from a single sample in a study of T cells in tumors after PD-1 blockade. Data came from immunoSEQ multiplex PCR; TCRdb stores just in-frame clones and leaves some out. The sample yields approximately 46,000 clones, about four fifths seen once. Sequences were derived from PBMCs, sampled before anti-PD-1 treatment. The source of these receptors is a human donor with basal cell carcinoma. The CDR3 runs from the conserved cysteine through the conserved F or W. Fields, in order: clone size, J gene, D gene, V gene, CDR3 DNA, CDR3 protein. D genes are given only for firm matches. A row's size may be missing; if present it is once, few, many or a size class.

size: once; J: TRBJ1-6; D: -; V: TRBV5-5; DNA: TGTGCCAGCAGCTTGGGAGGTTTTATTTCACCCCTCCACTTT; CDR3: CASSLGGFISPLHF
size: few; J: TRBJ1-3; D: -; V: TRBV28; DNA: TGTGCCAGCAGTGTTGCAGGGGAAGCTGGAAACACCATATATTTT; CDR3: CASSVAGEAGNTIYF
size: few; J: TRBJ2-7; D: -; V: TRBV28; DNA: TGTGCCAGCAGCCTACCTTTATACGAGCAGTACTTC; CDR3: CASSLPLYEQYF
size: -; J: TRBJ1-1; D: TRBD1; V: TRBV27; DNA: TGTGCCAGCAGTTATCGGGACAGGGTCACTGAAGCTTTCTTT; CDR3: CASSYRDRVTEAFF
size: once; J: TRBJ2-5; D: -; V: TRBV10-3; DNA: TGTGCCATAGGACAGAAAGAGACCCAGTACTTC; CDR3: CAIGQKETQYF
size: few; J: TRBJ2-1; D: -; V: TRBV5-4; DNA: TGTGCCAGCAGAACCGGGGGAGATCGGGCGAATGAGCAGTTCTTC; CDR3: CASRTGGDRANEQFF
size: -; J: TRBJ1-2; D: -; V: TRBV2; DNA: TGTGCCAGCAGTGGCGAACAGCGTAACTATGGCTACACCTTC; CDR3: CASSGEQRNYGYTF
size: -; J: TRBJ2-4; D: -; V: TRBV12-2; DNA: TGTGCAAGTCGCTTACCGGGACAGCTAGCCAAAAACATTCAGTACTTC; CDR3: CASRLPGQLAKNIQYF
size: -; J: TRBJ1-5; D: -; V: TRBV3-1/TRBV3-2; DNA: TGTGCCAGCAGCCCGACACCAACTAAACCCAATCAGCCCCAGCATTTT; CDR3: CASSPTPTKPNQPQHF
size: -; J: TRBJ2-1; D: TRBD1; V: TRBV2; DNA: TGTGCCAGCAGTGCAGGACAGGGAGATTGGAATGAGCAGTTCTTC; CDR3: CASSAGQGDWNEQFF
size: -; J: TRBJ1-2; D: TRBD1; V: TRBV28; DNA: TGTGCCAGCAGCTCGACAGGGGAAGACTATGGCTACACCTTC; CDR3: CASSSTGEDYGYTF
size: -; J: TRBJ2-4; D: TRBD2; V: TRBV7-2; DNA: TGTGCCAGCAGCTTAGCCGCCCTAGCGGGGATCAAAAACATTCAGTACTTC; CDR3: CASSLAALAGIKNIQYF
size: -; J: TRBJ1-5; D: -; V: TRBV2; DNA: TGTGCCAGCAGAGCTGACACTTATCAGCCCCAGCATTTT; CDR3: CASRADTYQPQHF
size: few; J: TRBJ1-2; D: -; V: TRBV6-6; DNA: TGTGCCAGCAGTCAGCTCCCAGTCTTAGCCGGGGATGATGGCTACACCTTC; CDR3: CASSQLPVLAGDDGYTF
size: -; J: TRBJ1-6; D: -; V: TRBV2; DNA: TGTGCCAGCAGCGAAGACAGCCTGAGGGATTCACCCCTCCACTTT; CDR3: CASSEDSLRDSPLHF
size: -; J: TRBJ1-5; D: -; V: TRBV28; DNA: TGTGCCAGCAGTTACCTCGGGGGTGGCAATCAGCCCCAGCATTTT; CDR3: CASSYLGGGNQPQHF
size: -; J: TRBJ2-1; D: -; V: TRBV15; DNA: TGTGCCACCAGCACAAACCAAGAGTTCAATGAGCAGTTCTTC; CDR3: CATSTNQEFNEQFF
size: -; J: TRBJ2-1; D: TRBD2; V: TRBV24-1; DNA: TGTGCCACCAGTGATCTACGTCCCGGGACTAGCGGGAGGGAGCAGTTCTTC; CDR3: CATSDLRPGTSGREQFF
size: -; J: TRBJ2-5; D: -; V: TRBV29-1; DNA: TGCAGCGCCAGAGGCCAACAGGGTCAGAAGACCCAGTACTTC; CDR3: CSARGQQGQKTQYF
size: -; J: TRBJ1-4; D: -; V: TRBV2; DNA: TGTGCCAGCAGTGGGTCCGCCCGGAGGAATGAAAAACTGTTTTTT; CDR3: CASSGSARRNEKLFF
size: -; J: TRBJ2-3; D: -; V: TRBV28; DNA: TGTGCCAGCAGTTTTAGGAGGGGGAGAGATACGCAGTATTTT; CDR3: CASSFRRGRDTQYF
size: -; J: TRBJ1-2; D: -; V: TRBV24-1; DNA: TGTGCCACCAGTGATTTTAGGGGTGGGGGCTACACCTTC; CDR3: CATSDFRGGGYTF
size: -; J: TRBJ2-7; D: TRBD1; V: TRBV9; DNA: TGTGCCAGCAGCACCTCAGGGGGCTACGAGCAGTACTTC; CDR3: CASSTSGGYEQYF
size: -; J: TRBJ2-7; D: TRBD1; V: TRBV19; DNA: TGTGCCAGTAGTTCACCGGGACAGGGGGCGAACTCCTACGAGCAGTACTTC; CDR3: CASSSPGQGANSYEQYF
size: once; J: TRBJ2-1; D: -; V: TRBV14; DNA: TGTGCCAGCAGCCGACAGGTTGGGGCGGGGACCGTCGCCAATGAGCAGTTCTTC; CDR3: CASSRQVGAGTVANEQFF
size: once; J: TRBJ1-2; D: TRBD1; V: TRBV18; DNA: TGTGCCAGCTCACCAGGGACAGACTATGGCTACACCTTC; CDR3: CASSPGTDYGYTF
size: many; J: TRBJ1-2; D: -; V: TRBV2; DNA: TGTGCCAGCACAGGGCCGGGCCCTGGCTACACCTTC; CDR3: CASTGPGPGYTF
size: -; J: TRBJ2-7; D: TRBD1; V: TRBV6-6; DNA: TGTGCCAGCAGTTACGCAACACAGGGGAACGAGCAGTACTTC; CDR3: CASSYATQGNEQYF
size: -; J: TRBJ1-2; D: -; V: TRBV28; DNA: TGTGCCAGCAGCCAAGGAATTCAGAACTATGGCTACACCTTC; CDR3: CASSQGIQNYGYTF
size: -; J: TRBJ1-3; D: -; V: TRBV30; DNA: TGTGCCTGCACGAGGGGAGGGGCGAGCTCTGGAAACACCATATATTTT; CDR3: CACTRGGASSGNTIYF
size: -; J: TRBJ2-5; D: TRBD1; V: TRBV10-3; DNA: TGTGCCATCCTGGACCCCGGACAGGGCCCCCAAGAGACCCAGTACTTC; CDR3: CAILDPGQGPQETQYF
size: -; J: TRBJ1-6; D: -; V: TRBV28; DNA: TGTGCCAGCATGACTACAGGGAATGCCTATAATTCACCCCTCCACTTT; CDR3: CASMTTGNAYNSPLHF
size: -; J: TRBJ1-2; D: -; V: TRBV28; DNA: TGTGCCAGCAGTAGGGACGGACCCACCGTAGGTGGCTACACCTTC; CDR3: CASSRDGPTVGGYTF
size: -; J: TRBJ2-2; D: -; V: TRBV2; DNA: TGTGCCAGCAGTGAACAGGGGAACACCGGGGAGCTGTTTTTT; CDR3: CASSEQGNTGELFF
size: few; J: TRBJ1-4; D: TRBD1; V: TRBV7-9; DNA: TGTGCCAGCAGCGCGGACAGGGGAGACGAAAAACTGTTTTTT; CDR3: CASSADRGDEKLFF
size: -; J: TRBJ1-5; D: -; V: TRBV3-1/TRBV3-2; DNA: TGTGCCAGCAGCCAAGGTCGGGGTGGTAATCAGCCCCAGCATTTT; CDR3: CASSQGRGGNQPQHF
size: few; J: TRBJ1-6; D: -; V: TRBV6-1; DNA: TGTGCCAGCAGTGGGACAGTTAGCTCCTATAATTCACCCCTCCACTTT; CDR3: CASSGTVSSYNSPLHF
size: many; J: TRBJ2-7; D: TRBD2; V: TRBV19; DNA: TGTGCCAGTAAGTCTAGCGGAGTCTCCTACGAGCAGTACTTC; CDR3: CASKSSGVSYEQYF
size: -; J: TRBJ2-7; D: -; V: TRBV28; DNA: TGTGCCAGCAGTTCGACCGGGTCCAGCTCCTACGAGCAGTACTTC; CDR3: CASSSTGSSSYEQYF
size: few; J: TRBJ2-1; D: -; V: TRBV10-1; DNA: TGCGCCAGCAGTGAGTCGATAGAGTACAATGAGCAGTTCTTC; CDR3: CASSESIEYNEQFF
size: -; J: TRBJ1-4; D: -; V: TRBV4-1; DNA: TGCGCCAGCAGCCACCCACGAACAGGGAAAGAAAAACTGTTTTTT; CDR3: CASSHPRTGKEKLFF
size: -; J: TRBJ1-2; D: TRBD1; V: TRBV30; DNA: TGTGCCTGGAGTCTCCAGGGACAGGGTGGCTATGGCTACACCTTC; CDR3: CAWSLQGQGGYGYTF
size: -; J: TRBJ1-1; D: TRBD1; V: TRBV4-1; DNA: TGCGCCAGCAGCCATACCCAGGGGGGAGACACTGAAGCTTTCTTT; CDR3: CASSHTQGGDTEAFF
size: -; J: TRBJ2-2; D: -; V: TRBV7-3; DNA: TGTGCCAGCAGCTTAAATAGGAGACAGGATCGGGGCACCGGGGAGCTGTTTTTT; CDR3: CASSLNRRQDRGTGELFF
size: -; J: TRBJ2-7; D: -; V: TRBV6-1; DNA: TGTGCCAGCAGTGATAGCAGGGGGGGGACCTACGAGCAGTACTTC; CDR3: CASSDSRGGTYEQYF
size: -; J: TRBJ1-3; D: -; V: TRBV9; DNA: TGTGCCAGCAGCGTAGGGCCAGAGGCCGGAAACACCATATATTTT; CDR3: CASSVGPEAGNTIYF
size: -; J: TRBJ2-2; D: TRBD2; V: TRBV7-3; DNA: TGTTCCCGGCTTAGCGGGGGGGCAGAGAGCACCGGGGAGCTGTTTTTT; CDR3: CSRLSGGAESTGELFF
size: -; J: TRBJ2-4; D: -; V: TRBV11-2; DNA: TGTGCCAGCAGCTTAACCCCCTACATTCAGTACTTC; CDR3: CASSLTPYIQYF
size: -; J: TRBJ2-7; D: -; V: TRBV10-2; DNA: TGCGCCAGCAGTGGAAGCGCCCGCTACGAGCAGTACTTC; CDR3: CASSGSARYEQYF